The 6 T cell receptor beta chains listed next were all sequenced from one sample in a study of T-cell memory formation after mild COVID-19. Each CDR3 protein gets one entry after TCRdb re-called the 5' RACE reads with MiXCR. The sample comprises 380,000 or so distinct CDR3 sequences, approximately 15% of which are singletons, and 22% rests with the top ten. Sample: PBMCs or a T cell subset sorted from them (not recorded which). The receptors shown here come from a man between 18 and 29 years old who had mild COVID-19 (a few samples of this study predate the infection). Cell type and time point are not known.

This rearrangement joins TRBV4-3 to TRBJ2-7; D ambiguous. V dropped 0 bases and J dropped 3 bases, with 9 bases sitting between them. Germline V gives CDR1 LGHNA, CDR2 YSLEER. This CDR3 contains 14 residues. The CDR3 here is CASSQDPAVYEQYV. Written as DNA, the CDR3 is TGCGCCAGCAGCCAAGATCCCGCGGTCTACGAGCAGTACGTC.

This clonotype was picked up a small number of times. The chain recombines TRBV28 with TRBJ1-5; no clear D. The ends were cut back, 8 bases at V and 3 bases at J, with 11 bases in the middle. Germline values: CDR1 MDHEN, CDR2 SYDVKM. CDR3 length equals 13 residues. The CDR3 reads CASAGQVNQPQHF. The CDR3 DNA follows: TGTGCCAGCGCCGGGCAAGTCAATCAGCCCCAGCATTTT.

In this sample, this clonotype turned up a few times. The V and J genes are TRBV7-9 and TRBJ1-4, with a weak D call TRBD1 (6 bases). V was clipped by 10 bases and J by 5 bases, with 17 bases between them. CDR3 length equals 14 residues. CDR1 and CDR2 from the germline V gene are SEHNR and FQNEAQ (reference sequence). The CDR3: CATSNDRPNEKLFF. CDR3 coding DNA: TGTGCCACCTCAAACGACAGGCCAAATGAAAAACTGTTTTTT.

This clonotype was seen more than once but under ten times. V is TRBV3-1 and J is TRBJ1-1, with D perhaps TRBD1 (5 bases). The CDR3 consists of 12 residues. Germline-derived CDR1 and CDR2 are LGHDT and YNNKEL (reference sequence). V dropped 1 base and J dropped 10 bases, with 10 bases sitting between them. The CDR3 is CASSQAERGAFF. The DNA of the CDR3 is TGTGCCAGCAGCCAAGCGGAAAGGGGAGCTTTCTTT. Variable domain in full (rest from reference TRBV3-1 and TRBJ1-1): DTAVSQTPKYLVTQMGNDKSIKCEQNLGHDTMYWYKQDSKKFLKIMFSYNNKELIINETVPNRFSPKSPDKAHLNLHINSLELGDSAVYFCASSQAERGAFFGQGTRLTVV.

The chain combines TRBV2 with TRBJ1-1; D is perhaps TRBD1 (5 bases). CDR1 and CDR2 from the germline V gene are SNHLY and FYNNEI. The CDR3 totals 14 residues. With 3 bases removed from V and 10 bases from J, the gap between germline ends came to 18 bases. Here the CDR3 DNA reads TGTGCCAGCAGTGAGTCGGGGCAGGTGCGCGTAGCTTTCTTT. This translates into CASSESGQVRVAFF.

This clonotype was observed many times. V is TRBV7-3 and J is TRBJ2-5; perhaps TRBD2 as D (7 bases). The CDR3 loop spans 13 amino acids. The V gene lost 3 bases and the J gene lost 5 bases, with 10 bases spanning the gap. Germline loops: CDR1 SGHTA, CDR2 FQGTGA. CDR3 in amino acids: CASSLGRGETQYF. DNA of the CDR3: TGTGCCAGCAGCTTGGGGAGGGGGGAGACCCAGTACTTC.